A single sample is the source of the 3 T cell receptor beta chains below, sequenced in a study of CD8+CD57+ T cells in acquired aplastic anemia. Genomic DNA acted as the template from which TCR beta VDJ combination and CDR3 sequence profiling were carried out. TCRdb re-derived calls from the reads in MiXCR, one entry per CDR3 protein. The repertoire holds about 190,000 distinct CDR3 sequences, with roughly 56% as singletons. Sequenced input: sorted CD4+, CD8+, or CD8+CD57+ T cells (not recorded which) from PBMCs. The receptor set was obtained from a human donor in good health, serving as a control.

This clonotype has just one count. The DNA of the CDR3 is TGTGCCAGCAGCTTATCGACAGTTCCTAATGAAAGATTGTTTTTT. This sequence encodes CASSLSTVPNERLFF. The V call is TRBV7-8, the J call TRBJ1-4, with a tentative D call TRBD1 (5 bases). This CDR3 has 15 residues. Germline CDR1 SGHVS, CDR2 FQNEAQ. V was cut by 2 bases and J by 15 bases, with 22 bases left in between.

The chain combines TRBV10-2 with TRBJ2-1, with unresolved D. V shed 2 bases and J shed 6 bases, with 14 bases lying between them. The germline gives CDR1 WSHSY, CDR2 SAAADI. This CDR3 comprises 15 residues. CDR3 sequence (DNA): TGCGCCAGCAGTGAGGACTCCAAGCCGGTCAATGAGCAGTTCTTC. It codes for CASSEDSKPVNEQFF.

The CDR3 region has the DNA TGCGCCAGCAGCTTGGGTACCGGGACAGCCTACGAGCAGTACTTC. This encodes CASSLGTGTAYEQYF. The rearrangement uses TRBV5-1 and TRBJ2-7, with 7 positions matching TRBD1. The CDR3 is 15 amino acids. V was pared by 0 bases and J by 2 bases, with 5 bases of the junction left unmatched. Germline V gives CDR1 SGHRS, CDR2 YFSETQ.